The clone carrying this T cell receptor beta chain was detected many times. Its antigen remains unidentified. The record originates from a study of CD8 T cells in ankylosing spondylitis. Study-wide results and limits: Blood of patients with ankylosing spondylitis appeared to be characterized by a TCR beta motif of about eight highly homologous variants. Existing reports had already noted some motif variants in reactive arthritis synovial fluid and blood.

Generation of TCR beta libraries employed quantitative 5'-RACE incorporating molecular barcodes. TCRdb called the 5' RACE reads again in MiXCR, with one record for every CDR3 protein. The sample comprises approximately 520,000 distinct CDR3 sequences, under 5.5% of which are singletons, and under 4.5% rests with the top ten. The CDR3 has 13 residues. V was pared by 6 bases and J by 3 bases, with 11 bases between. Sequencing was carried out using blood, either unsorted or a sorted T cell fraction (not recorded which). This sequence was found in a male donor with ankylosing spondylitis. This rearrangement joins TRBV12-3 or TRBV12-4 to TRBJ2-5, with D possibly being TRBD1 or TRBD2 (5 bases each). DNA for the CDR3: TGTGCCAGCAGACTGACAGCGGAAGAGACCCAGTACTTC. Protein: CASRLTAEETQYF.